What follows are 4 T cell receptor beta chains derived from one specimen sequenced in a study of shared clonotypes between healthy human individuals. The protocol was immunoSEQ multiplex PCR, while the TCRdb copy is restricted to in-frame clones and leaves out a portion. The data hold more than 500,000 clones, with about 96% observed a single time. Material for sequencing was naive CD4+ T cells sorted from blood. Subset indicated: CD45RA+ positively selected. The origin of the receptors is a woman in her twenties or thirties in good health.

Only one count was recorded for this clone. The CDR3 protein is CASSALTGGTEAFF. The DNA of the CDR3 is TGCGCCAGCAGCGCACTAACAGGAGGGACTGAAGCTTTCTTT. The chain uses TRBV5-1 and TRBJ1-1, with D maybe TRBD1 (5 bases). Germline CDR1 is SGHRS and CDR2 is YFSETQ. The CDR3 runs to 14 residues. Deletions cut 4 bases from V and 5 bases from J, with 15 bases between.

The genes are TRBV19 and TRBJ2-2; D perhaps matches TRBD1 (6 bases). With 4 bases removed from V and 5 bases from J, the gap between germline ends came to 8 bases. The CDR3 contains 13 residues. Germline CDR1 is LNHDA and CDR2 is SQIVND (reference sequence). CDR3 residues: CASSTQGTGELFF. The CDR3 region has the DNA TGTGCCAGTAGTACCCAGGGGACCGGGGAGCTGTTTTTT.

This chain connects TRBV4-1 to TRBJ2-2, with TRBD1 identical over 7 bases. After removal of 1 base from V and 3 bases from J, the junction contained 8 bases not matched to a gene. CDR1 and CDR2 (germline): MGHRA, YSYEKL. CDR3 length: 17 residues. The CDR3 coding sequence is TGCGCCAGCAGCCAAGGAATGGGGACAGCGTACACCGGGGAGCTGTTTTTT. Encoded protein: CASSQGMGTAYTGELFF.

V gene TRBV7-6 combines with J gene TRBJ2-6; tentatively, D is TRBD1 (6 bases). Germline CDR1 and CDR2: SGHVS and FNYEAQ. The V end was cut by 1 base, the J end by 4 bases, with 11 bases between. The CDR3 sequence is 16 residues long. In DNA, the CDR3 is TGTGCCAGCAGCTTAGTTGGGGGCGCGGGGGCCAACGTCCTGACTTTC. This gives the protein CASSLVGGAGANVLTF.